This TCR beta chain originates from a study of cytomegalovirus exposure and HLA in healthy donors. Study-level findings and limits: It was reported that TCR beta sequences correctly inferred the HLA-A and HLA-B alleles for most subjects. Donors were assumed by presence/absence analyses to have roughly uniform sequencing depth. As a later analysis showed, a missense DCLRE1C variant was linked to trimming of TCR beta V- and J-genes.

The PCR employed 60 Vbeta primers together with 13 Jbeta primers. Libraries were prepared by immunoSEQ multiplex PCR; TCRdb keeps only in-frame clonotypes and omits some of them. The sample lists roughly 200,000 clones, 70% occurring once. Comment on this clone: The antigen is undetermined.

The CDR3 sequence is 13 residues long. The V segment lost 7 bases and the J segment 4 bases; nucleotides outside the gene matches: 5. Germline CDR1 reads ENHRY; CDR2 reads SYGVKD. This chain connects TRBV10-3 to TRBJ1-1; 8 bases map to TRBD1. Sample: PBMCs. The receptor was isolated from a man in his forties in good health and CMV-seropositive. Written as DNA, the CDR3 is TGTGCCATCACCCTGGACAGGGCCACTGAAGCTTTCTTT. This sequence encodes CAITLDRATEAFF.